The text below deals with one TCR beta chain. This clone has only one observation. Its binding antigen is unknown. Per-base quality was not reported, and no clone a single base away is much larger than it. Libraries were built with the immunoSEQ multiplex PCR assay. For the multiplex PCR, a mixture combining 60 forward primers for TCR Vbeta segments and 13 reverse primers for TCR Jbeta segments was used. A multiplex PCR assay on genomic DNA amplified the CDR3 region of rearranged TCR beta genes. The Illumina HiSeq System was used to sequence the amplified TCR beta libraries as 87-base-pair reads. In the original analysis: A later analysis counted about 80 million unique TCR beta chains across the 666 repertoires, and some 11 million of these chains were shared by at least two donors. Raw reads were error-corrected and collapsed into unique sequences by a nearest-neighbor algorithm in which closely related sequences were merged to remove PCR and sequencing errors. To assign V, D and J gene segments, CDR3 sequences were aligned to IMGT reference sequences. For a sequence to be retained, at least a six-nucleotide match to both a V gene segment and a J gene segment was required. Rearrangements were classified as productive when the CDR3 lacked stop codons and remained in frame with V and J, and all other rearrangements were classified as non-productive. Following IMGT convention, CDR3 was defined as the stretch from the second conserved V-encoded cysteine up to the conserved J-encoded phenylalanine. The earlier analysis of about 570 of the donors excluded any sequence lacking an unambiguous match to a single V gene segment. In an earlier analysis of some 590 of the donors, a V segment was called functional when productive rearrangements were above 56.7%, and segregating when the standard deviation between donors exceeded 5%. A statistical classification framework was built to diagnose cytomegalovirus status from the catalog of TCR beta chain sequences. V and J gene assignment, in a later analysis, came from comparing TCR nucleotide sequences with IMGT/GENE-DB human TR gene sequences. In a later analysis, CDR3 sequences and most-parsimonious VDJ recombination scenarios were assigned using the TCRdist pipeline. A later analysis defined each TCR beta chain by its CDR3 amino acid sequence plus V-gene family, and excluded reads lacking a unique V-gene family. A later analysis removed roughly 590 highly shared, low-generation-probability nucleotide sequences to deal with suspected cross-contamination and a sequencing artifact. In a later analysis, a clonal expansion index for each public chain was calculated from normalized within-repertoire ranks of inferred template counts. Generation probabilities in a later analysis came from a VDJ recombination model fitted to out-of-frame rearrangements, and those results were checked against IGoR. In a later analysis, hypergeometric tests were used to score TCR-TCR, TCR-HLA and TCR-CMV co-occurrence, with a repertoire-size bias correction applied to TCR pairs. False discovery rates were estimated in a later analysis by permuting HLA or CMV assignments 20 times. In a later analysis, co-occurring TCRs were grouped with DBSCAN, and TCRdist sequence similarity was added when clustering was performed within HLA-allele-positive subsets. Repertoires with fewer than 30,000 or more than 120,000 public chains, plus five repertoires with anomalous nucleotide sharing, were excluded from co-occurrence clustering. The table was pulled from immuneACCESS by TCRdb, which kept in-frame rearrangements only. Such tables lose some clones; where checked, under half of the loss comes from unresolved V genes, and the rest has no known cause. That table supplies the V and J calls and clone size; D and trimming were determined from the DNA. Across this sample there are roughly 130,000 clones, with around four fifths seen only once. The ten largest clones take up 0.95% to 1.5% of the sample.

The data were obtained in a study of cytomegalovirus exposure and HLA in healthy donors (dated by TCRdb to 2017 to 2019). With regard to the full study: An earlier analysis of approximately 640 of the donors reported approximately 270 Gb of sequence data and 117 million unique TCR beta sequences from 150 million to 200 million T cells. The genetic ancestry cluster associated with self-reported Caucasian donors included roughly four fifths of the approximately 430 genotyped donors. Typing coverage varied by locus: roughly 620-630 donors for A, B, C, DRB1 and DQB1; more than 500 for DQA1; approximately 570 for DPA1; about 450 for DPB1. Rather than using new phenotypic data, the later analysis identified candidate immune exposures from TCR beta sequences and from how often those sequences occurred across donors. Every repertoire in the discovery cohort had been generated on one and the same sequencing platform. In a later genetic analysis, genome-wide SNP genotypes for 398 of the 666 donors were used, and that subset was treated as a discovery cohort. Five DR-DQ haplotypes were handled as single units for association and clustering, since linkage in the cohort was strong. Donor age, sex, ethnicity and CMV serostatus were collected together with the repertoire data. High-throughput TCR immunosequencing, statistical association of individual TCRs with disease status, and machine learning were combined to predict cytomegalovirus infection status. Roughly 300 gigabases of sequencing data and approximately 85 million unique TCR sequences were included in an early release covering around 600 HLA-typed donors. In addition to the first cohort of 650 to 800 subjects, a separate validation cohort of under 150 different subjects was used. To study patterns of TCR occurrence, a later analysis re-analyzed previously published TCR beta repertoires from 550 to 800 donors and added high-resolution HLA genotyping. The study aimed to test whether cataloging public T cell receptors could reveal signatures of past pathogen exposure. The study profiled the T cell repertoires of 666 subjects by immunosequencing and related them to cytomegalovirus serostatus. Among about 390 genotyped donors of the cohort, an average of about 240,000 unique TCR beta nucleotide sequences were sequenced per donor, 15% to 20% of them non-productive. HLA typing included class I and class II loci at four-digit resolution. An earlier analysis of approximately 580 of the donors used high-throughput TCR beta sequencing to judge whether each TCR beta V gene segment behaved as functional or pseudogenic.

The cohort comprised around 700 healthy bone marrow donors. At the time of sampling, all cohort members were nominally healthy, though unrecorded immune exposures were likely present. The donor tested CMV seronegative, placing the donor among the 352 seronegative members of the cohort. A peripheral blood sample was provided by each donor, and peripheral blood mononuclear cells were used for TCR beta sequencing. The Qiagen DNeasy Blood Extraction Kit was used to extract genomic DNA from the blood cell samples. Overall study results and their limits: When HLA alleles, especially DR and DQ, strongly co-occurred, attributing TCR associations to individual alleles was difficult. Across donors, most TCR sequences were observed very rarely, whereas some public TCRs were present in many individuals. In both the original and validation cohorts, the classifier was reported to diagnose cytomegalovirus status with high specificity and sensitivity. In a later analysis, most CMV-associated TCR beta chains were found to appear HLA-restricted, with HLA associations seemingly driven largely by CMV exposure. The earlier analysis of approximately 540 of the donors excluded 15 to 20 rarely observed V segments, including chromosome 9 orphons, because counts were too low. In a later analysis, the rate of TCR association differed among HLA loci, with DRB1 alleles having the most associated TCRs and HLA-C alleles having the fewest. A few of the identified cytomegalovirus-associated TCR beta chains were confirmed in vitro to be specific for cytomegalovirus antigens. A further reported finding was that TCR beta sequences accurately predicted the HLA-A and HLA-B alleles for most subjects in the first cohort. It was suggested by the authors that the approach could potentially be generalized to other disease states and immunological phenotypes. In a later analysis, several top co-occurrence clusters were reported to appear linked to parvovirus B19, influenza, CMV and Epstein-Barr virus. An earlier analysis of approximately 540 of the donors showed that most TCR beta V segments appeared in productive rearrangements either about 87% or about 30% of the time, which broadly matched IMGT annotations. In a later analysis, around 15,000 TCR beta sequences were associated with specific HLA alleles at a false discovery rate of 0.05. Only TCR beta chains were sequenced in this cohort, and the absence of alpha or paired-chain data limited detectable features. Sequencing depth was assumed to be roughly uniform across donors in the presence/absence analyses, though that assumption may not hold. The sequencing pipeline was judged likely to have produced a cluster of highly shared sequence variants as a technical artifact. A later analysis found that HLA-associated TCR beta chains were more clonally expanded and had lower generation probabilities than equally common non-associated chains. Because some donors lacked HLA typing at each locus, the association tests relied only on the typed subset. Linkage disequilibrium might explain the correlated functional status among segregating V segments, but an unknown experimental factor could not be ruled out. In the study, 164 TCR beta chains were listed as associated with cytomegalovirus. The only immune exposure information available for the cohort was CMV serostatus. According to a later genetic analysis, donors in an Asian-associated ancestry cluster had fewer N-insertions in productive TCRs than the approximately 650-donor mean. V-gene and J-gene trimming of TCR beta chains was associated with a missense DCLRE1C variant in a later genetic analysis, and the association was replicated in an independent cohort.

Sequenced input: PBMCs. The receptor's source is a boy aged 5-17 years in good health and CMV-seronegative.

The CDR3 region: CASSLAQGAAEAFF. Here is the DNA: TGTGCCAGCAGCTTAGCACAGGGGGCGGCTGAAGCTTTCTTT. Recombination joined TRBV7-9 with TRBJ1-1; 9 bases in the middle match TRBD1. CDR1 SEHNR and CDR2 FQNEAQ are derived from the germline V gene (reference sequence). V is cut back by 0 bases and J by 6 bases, with 2 bases in the junction unmatched. Its CDR3 holds 14 amino acids, cysteine through phenylalanine. Only the CDR3 part of the read is kept: 42 bases, read in frame from the first base.